This T cell receptor (beta chain) was found in a study of cytomegalovirus exposure and HLA in healthy donors. V lost 5 bases to trimming and J lost 5 bases; unmatched junction nucleotides: 8. CDR3 length: 17 residues. Germline V gene sequence: CDR1 SEHNR, CDR2 FQNEAQ (reference sequence). Study-level findings and limits: The study designated about 160 TCR beta chains cytomegalovirus-associated. For most TCR beta V segments, an earlier analysis put the productive rate at about 87% or about 30% of the time. Researchers reported from a later analysis that most CMV-associated TCR beta chains appeared HLA-restricted. Several of the most significant clusters were apparently associated with common viral pathogens in a later analysis.

Worth noting for this clone: What it binds is unknown.

Use of 60 Vbeta and 13 Jbeta primers characterized the PCR. Libraries were prepared by immunoSEQ multiplex PCR; TCRdb keeps only in-frame clonotypes and omits some of them. Among some 200,000 clones listed, about 80% were seen once. V is TRBV7-9 and J is TRBJ2-3, with 15 positions matching TRBD2. The sequencing input was PBMCs. The clonotype originates from a woman in her twenties or thirties in good health and CMV-seronegative. CDR3 sequence (DNA): TGTGCCAGCAGCGAGGGACTAGCGGGGGGCCCTTTAGATACGCAGTATTTT. It codes for CASSEGLAGGPLDTQYF.